This T cell receptor beta chain originates from a study of early T cells in non-severe SARS-CoV-2 infection (dated by TCRdb to about 2021). Broadly, across the study: Because TCR sequencing was done on bulk RNA from unsorted whole blood, the alpha and beta chains could not be paired.

This clonotype has more than one count but fewer than ten. What antigen it recognizes has not been identified. Base qualities were left out, and no much larger clone turns up one base away. Libraries were prepared through 5' RACE. Sequencing used a NextSeq 500. To correct for sequencing error and PCR bias, the TCR library protocol tagged individual cDNA molecules with unique molecular identifiers. Sequencing covered both TCR alpha and beta chains, and within each sample the abundances of alpha and beta sequences were tightly co-correlated. In the source study's methods: V gene, J gene and CDR3 annotation of TCR sequences was performed with Decombinator V4. Expanded TCRs were defined as changing significantly between any two time points under a Poisson model with p below 0.0001. TCR abundances were normalised to the total number of TCRs sequenced in each sample and reported as counts per million. MAIT TCRs were defined by TRAV1-2 paired with TRAJ12, TRAJ20 or TRAJ33, and iNKT TCRs by TRAV10 paired with TRAJ18. A search of VDJdb, accessed on 1 November 2021, was run for TCRs annotated to CMV, EBV and SARS-CoV-2, with TCRs annotated for multiple antigens excluded. Through fastp at Q25 and MiXCR, TCRdb rebuilt clones from the public reads, retaining in-frame beta chains. Here each entry gathers all rows of one CDR3 protein and keeps the most common genes and DNA. The V and J calls come from TCRdb's annotation, not from the publication. Here the sample has around 76,000 distinct CDR3 sequences; over 9% occur a single time. The ten largest make up 4.7% of the sample.

Study-wide findings and limitations: Matching against VDJdb was skewed toward anti-spike CD8 responses, likely underestimated virus-specific expansions, and missed private and CD4 specificities.

A case-control design nested within a healthcare worker cohort in London, UK, was used, with weekly nasopharyngeal swab PCR tests and blood sampling performed. Healthcare workers were enrolled in the week of the UK lockdown, from 23 to 31 March 2020, and were followed every week for up to roughly 16 weeks. Including the terminal cysteine and phenylalanine, the CDR3 comprises 13 residues. The entry retains the CDR3 DNA only, 39 bases that are in frame from base 1. From a lookup of the germline V gene (reference sequence), CDR1 and CDR2 are GTSNPN and SVGIG. After removal of 3 bases from V and 5 bases from J, the junction retains 5 bases not matched to a gene.

Recombination connected TRBV30 to TRBJ2-5; 8 of the junction bases match TRBD2. The sequenced sample was whole blood. This TCR derives from an adult who was a healthcare worker with PCR-confirmed SARS-CoV-2 infection or an uninfected control (not recorded which). The CDR3 loop reads CAWRLAGTETQYF. At the DNA level, the sequence is TGTGCCTGGAGGTTAGCGGGGACGGAGACCCAGTACTTC.